What follows are 28 T cell receptor beta chains derived from one specimen sequenced in a study of human T cells and chemical hapten exposure (dated by TCRdb to about 2021). This sample's time point label indicates: patch test 2, 6 weeks after DPC sensitization. The treatment or condition tag for this specimen amounts to: therapeutic diphenylcyclopropenone sensitization with weekly scalp DPC. Library preparation was by RACE. The instrument given in TCRdb is NextSeq 500. In-frame beta chains were kept once TCRdb had trimmed the public reads at Q25 with fastp and called clones with MiXCR. Duplicate CDR3 protein sequences are folded into a single record with the most common DNA and genes. This sample has about 350,000 distinct CDR3 sequences in its table, and about 6% of those were observed once. The top ten clonotypes cover more than 5.5% of the sample. The sequences come from whole blood, collected in connection with sensitization to the hapten diphenylcyclopropenone (DPC). Every receptor here comes from a woman younger than 30 with alopecia areata. Some clones in this sample may be carry-over from other donors' samples.

This clonotype was counted only a few times. V gene TRBV6-1 combines with J gene TRBJ2-7; 8 positions agree with TRBD2. J was trimmed by 1 base and V by 8 bases; bases with no gene match: 4. The CDR3 totals 13 residues. In germline, CDR1 is MNHNS, CDR2 SASEGT. The CDR3 reads CASCSGTSYEQYF. CDR3 sequence (DNA): TGTGCCAGCTGTAGCGGGACATCCTACGAGCAGTACTTC.

This clonotype was seen repeatedly, ten times or more. V usage is TRBV20-1 and J usage is TRBJ1-1, with D possibly TRBD1 on 5 matching bases. V was trimmed by 4 bases and J by 5 bases, leaving 17 bases between them. CDR1 is DFQATT and CDR2 is SNEGSKA in the germline V gene (reference sequence). This CDR3 is built from 14 residues. The CDR3 reads CSANAGRESTEAFF. The CDR3 region has the DNA TGCAGTGCTAATGCAGGGAGGGAATCGACTGAAGCTTTCTTT.

This clonotype has only a few counts. The J gene is TRBJ2-3, the V gene TRBV4-3, with D perhaps given as TRBD1 or TRBD2 (5 bases each). This CDR3 comprises 18 residues. Germline loops: CDR1 LGHNA, CDR2 YSLEER. Trimming cost V 0 bases and J 3 bases, with 19 bases left between them. The CDR3 DNA sequence: TGCGCCAGCAGCCAAGAAACCCTCCGACAGCGAGGGACAGATACGCAGTATTTT. This codes for CASSQETLRQRGTDTQYF.

The chain recombines TRBV7-9 with TRBJ2-4; 8 bases line up with TRBD2. From germline, CDR1 is SEHNR and CDR2 FQNEAQ (reference sequence). With V trimmed by 5 bases and J by 1 base, 7 bases remained unmatched. The CDR3 totals 16 residues. The CDR3 reads CASSVYSGEAKNIQYF. CDR3 DNA sequence: TGTGCCAGCAGCGTCTATAGCGGGGAGGCCAAAAACATTCAGTACTTC.

This clonotype was counted between two and nine times. V and J are TRBV3-1 and TRBJ1-4; perhaps TRBD1 as D (6 bases). V lost 1 base and J 8 bases, leaving 17 bases between the germline ends. Germline CDR1 and CDR2: LGHDT and YNNKEL (reference sequence). This CDR3 region has 16 residues. CDR3 nucleotides: TGTGCCAGCAGCCAAGTATGGGGGGCATCAGCGGAAAAACTGTTTTTT. Amino acids: CASSQVWGASAEKLFF.

This clonotype was picked up many times. The gene calls are TRBV10-3 and TRBJ1-2, with D unclear. CDR1 ENHRY and CDR2 SYGVKD come from the germline V gene. V was pared by 4 bases and J by 1 base, with 7 bases between. The CDR3 totals 13 residues. CDR3 sequence (DNA): TGTGCCATCAGTGTAGCGTATAACTATGGCTACACCTTC. It specifies CAISVAYNYGYTF.

There are many counts of this clonotype. The gene calls are TRBV5-5 and TRBJ1-4, with D hard to call. CDR1 and CDR2 from the germline V gene are SGHKS and YYEKEE (reference sequence). Trimming removed 7 bases at V and 4 bases at J, with 14 bases between. The CDR3 contains 14 residues. The CDR3 nucleotides are TGTGCCAGCGCCTTACTGTCCATTAATGAAAAACTGTTTTTT. Translated: CASALLSINEKLFF.

This clonotype has a count of ten or more. The chain has TRBV4-1 and TRBJ1-1; D not certain. Germline CDR1 MGHRA, CDR2 YSYEKL. CDR3 length: 15 amino acids. Trimming removed 3 bases from V and 1 base from J, with 12 bases in between. The CDR3: CASSHGPGENTEAFF. The CDR3, as DNA: TGCGCCAGCAGCCACGGGCCTGGTGAGAACACTGAAGCTTTCTTT.

The V call is TRBV20-1, the J call TRBJ2-2; 8 bases are a match to TRBD1. CDR1 DFQATT and CDR2 SNEGSKA come from the germline V gene (reference sequence). The CDR3 consists of 13 residues. CDR3 protein: CSLTDRGTGELFF. CDR3 in DNA: TGCAGCCTTACCGACAGGGGCACCGGGGAGCTGTTTTTT.

The V gene is TRBV6-1, the J gene TRBJ2-3; a weak D match, TRBD1 (6 bases). The CDR3 covers 13 residues. V was pared by 7 bases and J by 2 bases, with 10 bases between. CDR1 and CDR2 from the germline V gene are MNHNS and SASEGT. The CDR3 nucleotides read TGTGCCAGCACGCCAGGGGTCACAGATACGCAGTATTTT. It translates to CASTPGVTDTQYF.

The table lists this clonotype with many counts. The chain joins TRBV25-1 to TRBJ1-6; the D is unclear. CDR1 is MGHDK, CDR2 SYGVNS, per germline. V lost 0 bases and J 0 bases, leaving 9 bases between the germline ends. The CDR3 extends over 17 amino acids. The CDR3 reads CASSEYEAPSYNSPLHF. The CDR3 nucleotides read TGTGCCAGCAGTGAATACGAGGCCCCCTCCTATAATTCACCCCTCCACTTT. Complete variable domain (other parts from reference TRBV25-1 and TRBJ1-6): EADIYQTPRYLVIGTGKKITLECSQTMGHDKMYWYQQDPGMELHLIHYSYGVNSTEKGDLSSESTVSRIRTEHFPLTLESARPSHTSQYLCASSEYEAPSYNSPLHFGNGTRLTVT.

This clonotype was counted at least ten times. The V call is TRBV29-1, the J call TRBJ1-4; the D is unclear. The germline V gene encodes CDR1 SQVTM and CDR2 ANQGSEA. The V and J ends lost 7 bases and 1 base respectively, with 4 bases between them. The CDR3 contains 11 residues. CDR3 in amino acids: CSALTNEKLFF. CDR3 DNA sequence: TGCAGCGCCCTAACTAATGAAAAACTGTTTTTT.

V usage is TRBV12-3 or TRBV12-4 and J usage is TRBJ1-1; maybe TRBD1 (6 bases). This CDR3 contains 17 residues. Trimming pared 6 bases from V and 4 bases from J, leaving 24 bases between. The CDR3 reads CASSHDFYVGGGTEAFF. In DNA form, the CDR3 reads TGTGCCAGCAGCCACGATTTTTATGTCGGGGGCGGCACTGAAGCTTTCTTT.

This clonotype was detected ten times or more. The rearrangement uses TRBV7-9 and TRBJ1-1; D may be TRBD1 (6 bases). Trimming left V 5 bases short and J 8 bases short, with 18 bases between. CDR3 size: 14 residues. Germline CDR1 reads SEHNR; CDR2 reads FQNEAQ (reference sequence). The CDR3 region has the DNA TGTGCCAGCAGCGCACAGGGTGCGGCGTCAGAAGCTTTCTTT. Translation gives CASSAQGAASEAFF.

This clonotype was found many times. The rearrangement joins TRBV14 to TRBJ2-4; no clear D. With 2 bases removed from V and 6 bases from J, the gap between germline ends came to 17 bases. CDR1 and CDR2 from the germline V gene are SGHDN and FVKESK. This CDR3 is 16 amino acids long. CDR3 sequence (DNA): TGTGCCAGCAGCCAACCATTGGCCAGGACCCGAAACATTCAGTACTTC. The encoded protein is CASSQPLARTRNIQYF. The variable domain in full, with the rest retrieved from reference TRBV14 and TRBJ2-4, is EAGVTQFPSHSVIEKGQTVTLRCDPISGHDNLYWYRRVMGKEIKFLLHFVKESKQDESGMPNNRFLAERTGGTYSTLKVQPAELEDSGVYFCASSQPLARTRNIQYFGAGTRLSVL.

This clonotype was detected many times. The chain carries TRBV27 and TRBJ1-1, with D maybe TRBD1 (5 bases). The CDR3 extends over 14 amino acids. The germline V gene encodes CDR1 MNHEY and CDR2 SMNVEV (reference sequence). The V and J ends lost 3 bases and 3 bases respectively, with 11 bases between them. The CDR3: CASSFAGLDTEAFF. In DNA, the CDR3 is TGTGCCAGCAGTTTCGCAGGGTTAGACACTGAAGCTTTCTTT.

This clonotype was recorded many times. The DNA for the CDR3 is TGCGCCAGCAGCCGAGAACAGGAGACCAATCAGCCCCAGCATTTT. As protein: CASSREQETNQPQHF. J is TRBJ1-5 and V is TRBV4-1; TRBD1 might be the D (5 bases). With 4 bases removed from V and 3 bases from J, the gap between germline ends came to 13 bases. In germline, CDR1 is MGHRA, CDR2 YSYEKL. This CDR3 comprises 15 residues.

The genes are TRBV20-1 and TRBJ2-7; TRBD1 or TRBD2 may be the D gene (5 bases each). Germline CDR1 reads DFQATT; CDR2 reads SNEGSKA (reference sequence). This CDR3 spans 13 amino acids. V lost 7 bases, J lost 5 bases, and 18 bases lay in between. DNA for the CDR3: TGCAGTGTTCCGGGACGCGCTTGGGACGAGCAGTACTTC. It encodes CSVPGRAWDEQYF.

V usage is TRBV2 and J usage is TRBJ1-2, with unresolved D. Germline V lookup: CDR1 SNHLY, CDR2 FYNNEI. Trimming pared 4 bases from V and 4 bases from J, leaving 10 bases between. This CDR3 contains 13 residues. CDR3 DNA: TGTGCCAGCAGTGGGGGTGCCCTCTATGGCTACACCTTC. Protein product: CASSGGALYGYTF.

This clonotype was recorded a few times. This CDR3 reads CASSETGQGGTEAFF. The CDR3 nucleotides are TGTGCCAGCAGTGAAACAGGACAGGGGGGCACTGAAGCTTTCTTT. V usage is TRBV6-1 and J usage is TRBJ1-1; 10 nucleotides line up with TRBD1. This CDR3 has 15 residues. V dropped 2 bases and J dropped 4; count of bases not matched to a gene: 4. CDR1 is MNHNS and CDR2 is SASEGT in the germline V gene.

The genes are TRBV9 and TRBJ2-3; D remains unclear. This CDR3 comprises 14 residues. The ends were cut back, 4 bases at V and 3 bases at J, with 12 bases in the middle. Germline assignment: CDR1 SGDLS and CDR2 YYNGEE. CDR3 nucleotide sequence: TGTGCCAGCAGCCCATATCGGTGGACAGATACGCAGTATTTT. Its translation: CASSPYRWTDTQYF.

This clonotype was detected only a few times. V usage is TRBV27 and J usage is TRBJ1-2, with 7 bases that match TRBD1. The CDR3 extends over 16 amino acids. With V trimmed by 5 bases and J by 6 bases, 15 bases remained unmatched. Germline V gene lookup returns CDR1 MNHEY and CDR2 SMNVEV (reference sequence). CDR3 coding DNA: TGTGCCAGCAGTCCAGGGGACAGACCCATACCTCATGGCTACACCTTC. Its protein is CASSPGDRPIPHGYTF.

This clonotype was observed at least ten times. This chain joins TRBV21-1 and TRBJ1-1; the table assigns TRBD1, which was not confirmed against the DNA. TRBV21-1 is designated a pseudogene. This CDR3 contains 16 residues. CDR3 DNA sequence: TGTGCCAGCAACGTAGTAGGGACAGCCTCATACACTGAAGCTTTCTTT. It specifies CASNVVGTASYTEAFF.

This clonotype was picked up many times. J is TRBJ2-7 and V is TRBV7-9, with D possibly TRBD2 on 5 matching bases. Germline V gene lookup returns CDR1 SEHNR and CDR2 FQNEAQ (reference sequence). The CDR3 has 15 residues. The V end was cut by 2 bases, the J end by 2 bases, with 13 bases between. CDR3 DNA: TGTGCCAGCAGCTTAACGGGGAATCCCACCTACGAGCAGTACTTC. This translates into CASSLTGNPTYEQYF.

The chain couples TRBV6-1 to TRBJ2-7, with D possibly being TRBD2 (6 bases). The germline V and J ends were trimmed by 2 bases and 11 bases, with 16 bases remaining between them. Per germline, CDR1 MNHNS and CDR2 SASEGT. The CDR3 contains 13 residues. CDR3 in DNA: TGTGCCAGCAGTGAAAGGGACTCCGGCGGGGAGTACTTC. As protein: CASSERDSGGEYF.

At least ten counts were recorded for this clonotype. CDR3 amino acids: CASRIQGAIGNEQFF. CDR3 DNA: TGTGCCAGCAGGATACAGGGGGCGATAGGAAATGAGCAGTTCTTC. The V and J genes are TRBV5-5 and TRBJ2-1; 9 bases are shared with TRBD1. The V and J ends lost 5 bases and 7 bases, in that order; junction bases with no gene match: 10. This CDR3 is 15 amino acids long. Germline V CDR1 and CDR2: SGHKS, YYEKEE (reference sequence).

The sample holds a few counts of this clonotype. The rearrangement joins TRBV29-1 to TRBJ2-1, with 8 bases that match TRBD2. Trimming at V came to 6 bases and at J to 4 bases, leaving 8 bases not matched to a gene. Germline-derived CDR1 and CDR2 are SQVTM and ANQGSEA. The CDR3 has 14 residues. The CDR3 region is CSVGVRGAYNEQFF. Written as DNA, the CDR3 is TGCAGCGTCGGCGTGCGGGGGGCTTACAATGAGCAGTTCTTC.

This clonotype has just one count. A much larger clonotype is one base distant, so this may be a read error. This CDR3 is missing its conserved last phenylalanine or tryptophan, likely due to a read error. The chain carries TRBV7-8 and TRBJ2-2, with a tentative D call TRBD1 (6 bases). V was clipped by 5 bases and J by 1 base, with 8 bases between them. The CDR3 spans 14 residues. CDR1 is SGHVS, CDR2 FQNEAQ, per germline. CDR3 nucleotides: TGTGCCAGCAGCCCGGACAGGAACACCGGGGAGCTGTTTTTA. This sequence encodes CASSPDRNTGELFL.